Below are 14 T cell receptor beta chains sequenced from a single sample in a study of blood T cells in healthy people across ages. Using a J-beta primer mix together with a sample-barcoded 5' primer, a second PCR was run for roughly 7 to 12 cycles. One entry per CDR3 protein results from TCRdb running MiXCR on the 5' RACE reads. The repertoire consists of approximately 1.5 million distinct CDR3 sequences, with around 36% occurring once and the leading ten covering roughly 10%. The material sequenced was blood. Receptors were obtained from a woman aged 25-40 years in good health.

This clonotype has a count of ten or more. The J gene is TRBJ2-5, the V gene TRBV29-1, with 7 positions matching TRBD1. V dropped 6 bases and J dropped 9; count of bases not matched to a gene: 10. CDR3 length equals 12 residues. Germline-derived CDR1 and CDR2 are SQVTM and ANQGSEA. The CDR3 sequence is CSVRQGSKAQYF. In nucleotides, the CDR3 is TGCAGCGTCCGACAGGGCTCTAAGGCCCAGTACTTC.

This rearrangement joins TRBV4-2 to TRBJ1-6; 9 bases are shared with TRBD1. Germline loops: CDR1 LGHNA, CDR2 YNFKEQ. This CDR3 spans 15 amino acids. V was clipped by 3 bases and J by 10 bases; unmatched bases: 7. The CDR3 DNA sequence: TGTGCCAGCAGCCAGCGGACAGGGGATCGCTCACCCCTCCACTTT. Translation: CASSQRTGDRSPLHF.

About this clonotype: A read error may explain this, as a much larger clone is one base away. The chain joins TRBV4-1 to TRBJ2-7, with 10 bases that match TRBD1. CDR3 length: 16 amino acids. The V gene's germline CDR1 is MGHRA and CDR2 YSYEKL. The CDR3 nucleotides are TGCGCCGGCAGCCAAGACGAGACAGGGGGCTTCTACGAGCAGTACTTC. Amino acid sequence: CAGSQDETGGFYEQYF.

The CDR3 is CASSRTGTTSDQPQHF. CDR3 nucleotide sequence: TGTGCCAGCAGCAGGACAGGGACCACCTCCGATCAGCCCCAGCATTTT. The rearrangement uses TRBV21-1 and TRBJ1-5; whether TRBD1, the table's D call, matches the DNA was not checked. TRBV21-1 is shown as a pseudogene. This CDR3 is 16 amino acids long.

Remarks on this clonotype: A single base separates this from a much larger clone, so it may be a read error. The chain has TRBV4-2 and TRBJ2-1; TRBD1 agrees at 7 bases. The J call may be faulty, since TRBJ2-7 better matches the DNA end. The V gene's germline CDR1 is LGHNA and CDR2 YNFKEQ. The CDR3 totals 18 residues. The CDR3, as DNA: TGTGCCAGCAGCCAACTGAACAGGGGTGGTCGAGATTACAATGAGCAGTACTTC. Protein: CASSQLNRGGRDYNEQYF.

The V gene is TRBV28, the J gene TRBJ2-4, with D tentatively TRBD1 (5 bases). The germline CDR1 and CDR2 sequences are MDHEN and SYDVKM. V lost 2 bases and J 0 bases, leaving 23 bases between the germline ends. The CDR3 extends over 20 amino acids. The CDR3 loop reads CASSLIRTRAVSIAKNIQYF. Written as DNA, the CDR3 is TGTGCCAGCAGTTTAATAAGAACCAGGGCGGTGTCCATAGCCAAAAACATTCAGTACTTC.

This clonotype came up a few times. The chain links TRBV12-3 or TRBV12-4 to TRBJ2-1; 11 bases map to TRBD2. The CDR3 consists of 17 residues. Losses at the gene ends were 6 bases for V and 4 bases for J; bases not matched to a gene: 11. The CDR3, as DNA: TGTGCCAGCAGAAGCATTGGGACTAGCGGAACGTACAATGAGCAGTTCTTC. Its translation: CASRSIGTSGTYNEQFF.

V usage is TRBV18 and J usage is TRBJ2-7, with D tentatively TRBD1 (6 bases). There are 15 residues in the CDR3. Germline values: CDR1 KGHSH, CDR2 LQKENI. The ends were cut back, 0 bases at V and 0 bases at J, with 9 bases in the middle. CDR3 in DNA: TGTGCCAGCTCACCACCGGACAGTAACTCCTACGAGCAGTACTTC. It specifies CASSPPDSNSYEQYF.

J is TRBJ1-1 and V is TRBV7-9; D is unclear. The CDR3 has 15 amino acids. CDR1 and CDR2 from the germline V gene are SEHNR and FQNEAQ (reference sequence). Trimming took off 4 bases at V and 3 bases at J, with 15 bases between the two ends. In DNA form, the CDR3 reads TGTGCCAGCAGCTCCTCTGGCGGGGTGCACACTGAAGCTTTCTTT. Amino acid sequence: CASSSSGGVHTEAFF.

The V gene is TRBV5-1, the J gene TRBJ2-1; no firm D call. In germline, CDR1 is SGHRS, CDR2 YFSETQ. The CDR3 is 14 residues long. The germline V and J ends were trimmed by 2 bases and 5 bases, with 11 bases remaining between them. This chain's CDR3 is CASSLGSANNEQFF. CDR3 coding DNA: TGCGCCAGCAGCTTAGGGTCAGCCAACAATGAGCAGTTCTTC.

The V and J genes are TRBV7-9 and TRBJ2-5; 7 nucleotides line up with TRBD1. The J call may be wrong; the DNA end is better matched by TRBJ2-7. CDR1 is SEHNR, CDR2 FQNEAQ, per germline (reference sequence). The CDR3 runs to 17 residues. The CDR3 bases are TGTGCCAGCAACTGGGACAGCCCCGGACTGGCCGCCTACGAGCAGTACTTC. As protein: CASNWDSPGLAAYEQYF.

To note about this clonotype: Germline is not matched at one junction end, which may reflect a read error. This chain uses TRBV7-6 with TRBJ2-5; D remains ambiguous. Germline V CDR1 and CDR2: SGHVS, FNYEAQ. The CDR3 covers 13 residues. Written as DNA, the CDR3 is TGTGCCTGCAGCGTACGGGTGGGGGAGACCCAGTACTTC. Its translation: CACSVRVGETQYF.

In its sample, this clonotype was seen many times. The V and J genes are TRBV29-1 and TRBJ2-7; TRBD2 is a possible D gene (6 bases). This CDR3 region has 12 residues. Germline V gene lookup returns CDR1 SQVTM and CDR2 ANQGSEA. Trimming stripped 4 bases from V and 3 bases from J, with 10 bases between. This CDR3 is CSVAGGVYEQYF. The CDR3 DNA is TGCAGCGTTGCTGGCGGGGTCTACGAGCAGTACTTC.

This clonotype has just a few counts. V and J are TRBV15 and TRBJ2-3; possible D gene TRBD2, 6 bases. V shed 3 bases and J shed 3 bases, with 16 bases lying between them. Germline values: CDR1 LNHNV, CDR2 YYDKDF (reference sequence). There are 16 residues in the CDR3. CDR3 loop: CATSSRAGSVTDTQYF. The CDR3 nucleotides are TGTGCCACCAGCAGCAGAGCGGGCTCGGTGACAGATACGCAGTATTTT.